The 20 T cell receptor beta chains below come from one sample, sequenced in a study of blood T cells in healthy people across ages (dated by TCRdb to about 2015). The receptor library was made with 5' RACE. For sequencing, an Illumina HiSeq 2500 was employed. A second PCR of about 7 to 12 cycles was run with a J-beta primer mix and a sample-barcoded 5' primer. The public reads were quality trimmed at Q25 with fastp and then assembled into clones with MiXCR by TCRdb, keeping productive beta chains. Every entry covers one CDR3 protein and lists the most common genes and DNA from its rows. This sample comprises 550,000 to 750,000 distinct CDR3 sequences, roughly 21% of them detected only once. In total, the top ten clones hold 3.6% of the sample. The source material was blood. Receptors were obtained from a man between 65 and 79 years old in good health.

This clonotype has ten or more counts. At one end, the junction sequence differs from germline, possibly due to a read error. The chain joins TRBV5-1 to TRBJ2-7; 11 bases match TRBD1. The CDR3 sequence is 14 residues long. CDR1 and CDR2 from the germline V gene are SGHRS and YFSETQ. The CDR3 DNA sequence: TGTGCCAGCAGCTCGGGACAGGGGGACTACGAGCAGTACTTC. It translates to CASSSGQGDYEQYF.

The chain combines TRBV5-1 with TRBJ2-1; no definite D call. The CDR3 runs to 13 residues. Trimming pared 0 bases from V and 7 bases from J, leaving 8 bases between. CDR1 and CDR2 (germline): SGHRS, YFSETQ. The CDR3 DNA sequence: TGCGCCAGCAGCTTGGAGTTTGTGAATGAGCAGTTCTTC. Its translation: CASSLEFVNEQFF.

This chain joins TRBV6-6 and TRBJ1-4; no reliable D call. V was clipped by 5 bases and J by 8 bases, with 18 bases between them. CDR1 and CDR2 (germline): MNHNY, SVGAGI (reference sequence). CDR3 size: 15 residues. DNA of the CDR3: TGTGCCAGCAGTGGCCGTCCTCCGGGTTTAGAAAAACTGTTTTTT. It translates to CASSGRPPGLEKLFF.

This clonotype occurred many times. The J gene is TRBJ2-1, the V gene TRBV6-2 or TRBV6-3, with unresolved D. The V gene's germline CDR1 is MNHEY and CDR2 SVGEGT. There are 13 residues in the CDR3. Between the trimmed V and J ends, which lost 2 bases and 7 bases, there was a span of 9 bases. The CDR3 coding sequence is TGTGCCAGCAGTTACGCAGAAGGGAATGAGCAGTTCTTC. Translating gives CASSYAEGNEQFF.

Remarks on this clonotype: Just one base apart from a much larger clone, this may be a read error. The V call is TRBV5-6, the J call TRBJ2-5; D is possibly TRBD1 (5 bases). This CDR3 spans 14 amino acids. Germline loops: CDR1 SGHDT, CDR2 YYEEEE. V lost 1 base to trimming and J lost 4 bases, with 11 bases between them. This CDR3 is CASSLKGPPETQYF. Written as DNA, the CDR3 is TGTGCCAGCAGCTTGAAGGGGCCCCCAGAGACCCAGTACTTC.

This rearrangement joins TRBV20-1 to TRBJ1-2; 12 bases are shared with TRBD1. Germline CDR1 DFQATT, CDR2 SNEGSKA (reference sequence). V lost 2 bases, J lost 4 bases, and 5 bases stayed unmatched. CDR3 length: 15 amino acids. CDR3 region: CSARSGTGGGYGYTF. In DNA form, the CDR3 reads TGCAGTGCTAGATCCGGGACAGGGGGCGGCTATGGCTACACCTTC.

With regard to this clonotype: A clone one base away is much larger, so this may be a read error. J is TRBJ2-3 and V is TRBV12-3 or TRBV12-4, with 9 positions matching TRBD1. CDR3 length: 17 amino acids. The CDR3 here is CASSLLGTGSNPDTEYF. The CDR3 DNA follows: TGTGCCAGCAGTCTACTTGGGACAGGGAGTAATCCAGATACGGAGTATTTT.

This clonotype is a singleton in its sample. An end of the junction does not agree with germline; a read error may underlie this. J is TRBJ2-5 and V is TRBV5-1; D tentatively reads TRBD1 or TRBD2 (5 bases each). Germline values: CDR1 SGHRS, CDR2 YFSETQ. The CDR3 is 13 amino acids. This chain's CDR3 is CASSLQGRETPYF. The CDR3 DNA reads TGCGCCAGCAGCTTGCAGGGACGAGAGACCCCGTACTTC.

The chain recombines TRBV6-5 with TRBJ2-1, with 7 positions matching TRBD2. CDR3 size: 16 residues. V lost 3 bases, J lost 5 bases, and 10 bases stayed unmatched. Germline CDR1 reads MNHEY; CDR2 reads SVGAGI. The CDR3 is CASSYGSGTGNNEQFF. The CDR3 region has the DNA TGTGCCAGCAGTTATGGGAGCGGGACTGGAAACAATGAGCAGTTCTTC.

The chain employs TRBV27 and TRBJ2-1; 8 bases align to TRBD1. Germline CDR1 is MNHEY and CDR2 is SMNVEV (reference sequence). V lost 5 bases to trimming and J lost 6 bases; unmatched junction nucleotides: 6. This CDR3 region has 14 residues. CDR3 protein: CASSRNTGGNEQFF. Here the CDR3 DNA reads TGTGCCAGCAGTAGAAATACAGGGGGCAATGAGCAGTTCTTC.

The chain joins TRBV20-1 to TRBJ1-4, with 9 bases aligning to TRBD1. Unmatched junction bases numbered 4, after V lost 4 bases and J lost 7 bases. Germline lookup yields CDR1 DFQATT and CDR2 SNEGSKA (reference sequence). This CDR3 region has 13 residues. The CDR3 protein is CSAKGTGIEKLFF. The CDR3 DNA follows: TGCAGTGCTAAAGGGACAGGGATTGAAAAACTGTTTTTT.

This chain uses TRBV3-1 with TRBJ2-7, with a tentative D call TRBD1 (5 bases). V lost 1 base to trimming and J lost 3 bases, with 22 bases between them. The V gene's germline CDR1 is LGHDT and CDR2 YNNKEL (reference sequence). The CDR3 runs 18 residues. CDR3 nucleotide sequence: TGTGCCAGCAGCCAAGTTAGCAACAGGAGCCCAGGTGGCTACGAGCAGTACTTC. Its translation: CASSQVSNRSPGGYEQYF.

This clonotype was counted a few times. The rearrangement links TRBV5-1 to TRBJ2-7; 7 nucleotides match TRBD2. CDR1 is SGHRS, CDR2 YFSETQ, per germline. V lost 2 bases to trimming and J lost 1 base; unmatched junction nucleotides: 15. The CDR3 is 18 amino acids. This CDR3 is CASSFPSSGPVASYEQYF. For the CDR3, the DNA is TGCGCCAGCAGCTTCCCGTCTAGCGGTCCCGTTGCGTCCTACGAGCAGTACTTC.

The chain carries TRBV7-2 and TRBJ1-4; 10 bases fit TRBD1. The germline V gene has CDR1 SGHTA and CDR2 FQGNSA. CDR3 length equals 16 residues. J lost 8 bases, V lost 2 bases, and 8 bases had no gene match. The DNA for the CDR3 is TGTGCCAGCAGCTTAATCCCGGGACAGGGGCGCGAAAAACTGTTTTTT. This sequence encodes CASSLIPGQGREKLFF. Filled out from reference TRBV7-2 and TRBJ1-4, the complete variable domain reads GAGVSQSPSNKVTEKGKDVELRCDPISGHTALYWYRQSLGQGLEFLIYFQGNSAPDKSGLPSDRFSAERTGGSVSTLTIQRTQQEDSAVYLCASSLIPGQGREKLFFGSGTQLSVL.

The chain recombines TRBV4-2 with TRBJ2-1; 7 bases align to TRBD1. Trimming at V came to 3 bases and at J to 5 bases, leaving 4 bases not matched to a gene. Germline CDR1 LGHNA, CDR2 YNFKEQ. There are 14 residues in the CDR3. The CDR3 region is CASSQTGLNNEQFF. The CDR3 DNA reads TGTGCCAGCAGCCAGACAGGGCTTAACAATGAGCAGTTCTTC.

This clonotype was counted only a few times. The V call is TRBV20-1, the J call TRBJ2-2; possibly TRBD2 for D (5 bases). The V end lost 6 bases, the J end lost 0 bases, and 11 bases lay between the germline ends. CDR1 is DFQATT, CDR2 SNEGSKA, per germline (reference sequence). The CDR3 is 14 amino acids. The CDR3 DNA follows: TGCAGTGCCCGGGGAATCGCGAACACCGGGGAGCTGTTTTTT. As protein: CSARGIANTGELFF.

A few counts support this clonotype. The genes are TRBV11-2 and TRBJ1-4; 7 bases are a match to TRBD1. Germline V gene lookup returns CDR1 SGHAT and CDR2 FQNNGV. V was pared by 6 bases and J by 6 bases, with 7 bases of the junction left unmatched. This CDR3 comprises 14 residues. As DNA, the CDR3 is TGTGCCAGCAGTCCACAGGGGAAGGATGAAAAACTGTTTTTT. Protein sequence: CASSPQGKDEKLFF.

The chain is built from TRBV2 and TRBJ1-4; 7 bases match TRBD1. This CDR3 region has 15 residues. Per germline, CDR1 SNHLY and CDR2 FYNNEI. V dropped 6 bases and J dropped 8; count of bases not matched to a gene: 12. CDR3 amino acids: CASRRLGTGEEKLFF. CDR3 nucleotide sequence: TGTGCCAGCAGGCGATTGGGAACAGGGGAGGAAAAACTGTTTTTT. Using reference TRBV2 and TRBJ1-4 for the parts outside the CDR3, the full variable domain is EPEVTQTPSHQVTQMGQEVILRCVPISNHLYFYWYRQILGQKVEFLVSFYNNEISEKSEIFDDQFSVERPDGSNFTLKIRSTKLEDSAMYFCASRRLGTGEEKLFFGSGTQLSVL.

The chain combines TRBV6-5 with TRBJ2-7; possible D gene TRBD2, 6 bases. The CDR3 is made up of 14 amino acids. Per germline, CDR1 MNHEY and CDR2 SVGAGI. The germline V and J ends were trimmed by 4 bases and 1 base, with 11 bases remaining between them. The CDR3 protein is CASSWGLSSYEQYF. CDR3 nucleotide sequence: TGTGCCAGCAGTTGGGGACTTAGTTCCTACGAGCAGTACTTC.

The V and J genes are TRBV2 and TRBJ2-4; D is perhaps TRBD2 (6 bases). V was clipped by 2 bases and J by 7 bases, with 15 bases between them. The CDR3 loop spans 15 amino acids. Germline CDR1 is SNHLY and CDR2 is FYNNEI. This CDR3 reads CASSENGGIGNIQYF. The CDR3, as DNA: TGTGCCAGCAGTGAAAACGGCGGGATAGGGAACATTCAGTACTTC.